One sample yielded the 12 T cell receptor beta chains listed below, sequenced in a study of tumour-infiltrating T cells in Burkitt lymphoma. Generated by immunoSEQ multiplex PCR, the TCRdb table keeps only in-frame clones and is missing some. The sample yields around 48,000 clones, roughly 30% seen once. Sequenced material: tumor tissue. Source of these receptors: a human donor with Burkitt lymphoma.

This clone turned up a few times. The V call is TRBV4-3, the J call TRBJ1-3, with no clear D. The CDR3 totals 15 residues. Germline lookup yields CDR1 LGHNA and CDR2 YSLEER. Trimming removed 0 bases at V and 4 bases at J, with 10 bases between. CDR3 region: CASSQDSGGGNTIYF. The CDR3, as DNA: TGCGCCAGCAGCCAAGATTCCGGCGGAGGAAACACCATATATTTT.

The genes are TRBV2 and TRBJ2-7; D remains ambiguous. The CDR3 has 14 residues. Per germline, CDR1 SNHLY and CDR2 FYNNEI. V lost 2 bases, J lost 0 bases, and 8 bases lay in between. Here the CDR3 reads CASSEHGSSYEQYF. The CDR3 DNA follows: TGTGCCAGCAGTGAACACGGTAGCTCCTACGAGCAGTACTTC.

This clone showed up just a few times. The chain links TRBV7-2 to TRBJ1-5; no firm D call. Trimming removed 1 base at V and 6 bases at J, with 10 bases between. Germline values: CDR1 SGHTA, CDR2 FQGNSA. The CDR3 contains 14 residues. The CDR3 loop reads CASSLERVGQPQHF. The CDR3 DNA follows: TGTGCCAGCAGCTTAGAAAGGGTGGGTCAGCCCCAGCATTTT.

The sample holds a few counts of this clone. The J gene is TRBJ2-7, the V gene TRBV15, with D possibly TRBD2 on 6 matching bases. The V gene lost 3 bases and the J gene lost 3 bases, with 12 bases spanning the gap. The length of the CDR3 is 14 residues. CDR1 is LNHNV and CDR2 is YYDKDF in the germline V gene (reference sequence). The CDR3, as DNA: TGTGCCACCAGCAGCGGAGGGAGGAGCTACGAGCAGTACTTC. It codes for CATSSGGRSYEQYF.

CDR3 amino acids: CASSQEGAPAGTEAFF. CDR3 nucleotide sequence: TGTGCCAGCAGCCAAGAGGGCGCACCCGCTGGAACTGAAGCTTTCTTT. J is TRBJ1-1 and V is TRBV4-2; D is unclear. The length of the CDR3 is 16 residues. V gave up 0 bases and J gave up 5 bases, with 16 bases separating them. Germline loops: CDR1 LGHNA, CDR2 YNFKEQ.

V is TRBV30 and J is TRBJ2-2, with 8 bases aligning to TRBD2. V shed 0 bases and J 6 bases; nucleotides not matched to a gene: 6. The CDR3 sequence is 15 residues long. Per the germline V gene, CDR1 is GTSNPN and CDR2 is SVGIG (reference sequence). In nucleotides, the CDR3 is TGTGCCTGGAGTGTACCGCGGGGGGCCCCCGGGGAGCTGTTTTTT. Translated: CAWSVPRGAPGELFF.

The CDR3 DNA reads as TGTGCCAGCAGTTCGGGCTCCGGGAATCAGCCCCAGCATTTT. Translation gives CASSSGSGNQPQHF. The chain joins TRBV28 to TRBJ1-5; D gene ambiguous. This CDR3 has 14 amino acids. Germline V gene sequence: CDR1 MDHEN, CDR2 SYDVKM. Trimming pared 4 bases from V and 4 bases from J, leaving 11 bases between.

The genes are TRBV7-2 and TRBJ1-1; D unclear. Looked up from germline, CDR1 is SGHTA and CDR2 is FQGNSA. The CDR3 contains 12 residues. The V gene lost 2 bases and the J gene lost 11 bases, with 12 bases spanning the gap. CDR3 region: CASSLLRRRAFF. The CDR3, as DNA: TGTGCCAGCAGCTTACTACGAAGAAGGGCTTTCTTT.

V gene TRBV4-1 combines with J gene TRBJ1-4; D uncertain. The CDR3 runs 15 residues. CDR1 and CDR2 (germline): MGHRA, YSYEKL. Trimming took 0 bases from V and 0 from J, leaving 5 bases between them. The CDR3 DNA reads as TGCGCCAGCAGCCAAGATTCCGCAACTAATGAAAAACTGTTTTTT. This codes for CASSQDSATNEKLFF.

A single count supports this clone. The chain's CDR3 is CASSLSRGNTIYF. In nucleotides, the CDR3 is TGTGCCAGCAGCTTAAGTAGAGGAAACACCATATATTTT. The rearrangement joins TRBV7-9 to TRBJ1-3; D gene uncertain. V shed 2 bases and J shed 4 bases, with 6 bases lying between them. The CDR3 covers 13 residues. In germline, CDR1 is SEHNR, CDR2 FQNEAQ (reference sequence).

The CDR3 nucleotides are TGCGCCAGCAGCTGGGACACCAGGACTGAAGCTTTCTTT. As protein: CASSWDTRTEAFF. The chain recombines TRBV5-1 with TRBJ1-1, with D tentatively TRBD1 (6 bases). V lost 3 bases and J lost 5, with 11 bases in between. The CDR3 covers 13 residues. CDR1 SGHRS and CDR2 YFSETQ come from the germline V gene.

This clone was picked up a small number of times. This chain connects TRBV9 to TRBJ2-7; 8 nucleotides agree with TRBD2. The germline V gene encodes CDR1 SGDLS and CDR2 YYNGEE. There are 14 residues in the CDR3. Trimming removed 4 bases from V and 1 base from J; junction bases left unmatched: 4. The CDR3 DNA reads as TGTGCCAGCAGCCCTAGCGGGTGGTCCTACGAGCAGTACTTC. It specifies CASSPSGWSYEQYF.